The 25 T cell receptor beta chains below all came from one sample that was sequenced in a study of blood T cells in healthy people across ages. The authors ran a second PCR of about 7 to 11 cycles using a sample-barcoded 5' primer and a J-beta primer mix. TCRdb re-called the 5' RACE reads through MiXCR, storing one row per CDR3 protein. The data hold 1.5 million to 2 million distinct CDR3 sequences, with roughly 30% observed a single time. Sequencing was performed on blood. These receptors were taken from a woman aged 25 to 45 in good health.

The V and J genes are TRBV3-1 and TRBJ2-1, with D perhaps being TRBD1 or TRBD2 (6 bases each). The V end was cut by 3 bases, the J end by 5 bases, with 17 bases between. This CDR3 is 16 amino acids long. Germline-derived CDR1 and CDR2 are LGHDT and YNNKEL (reference sequence). The DNA for the CDR3 is TGTGCCAGCAGCCATTCCCAGGGCGGGACACACAATGAGCAGTTCTTC. Residues: CASSHSQGGTHNEQFF.

This clonotype was seen only a few times. The chain joins TRBV5-1 to TRBJ1-1; D gene uncertain. The CDR3 consists of 14 residues. The germline CDR1 and CDR2 sequences are SGHRS and YFSETQ. V was clipped by 0 bases and J by 1 base, with 7 bases between them. CDR3 region: CASSLDSPNTEAFF. The CDR3 coding sequence is TGCGCCAGCAGCTTGGACTCCCCGAACACTGAAGCTTTCTTT.

V and J are TRBV9 and TRBJ2-3, with D unresolved. The V end was cut by 2 bases, the J end by 4 bases, with 11 bases between. From germline, CDR1 is SGDLS and CDR2 YYNGEE. This CDR3 spans 14 amino acids. As DNA, the CDR3 is TGTGCCAGCAGCGTGAGTAGTATGGCAGATACGCAGTATTTT. It encodes CASSVSSMADTQYF. The full variable domain, its missing parts supplied by reference TRBV9 and TRBJ2-3, is DSGVTQTPKHLITATGQRVTLRCSPRSGDLSVYWYQQSLDQGLQFLIQYYNGEERAKGNILERFSAQQFPDLHSELNLSSLELGDSALYFCASSVSSMADTQYFGPGTRLTVL.

This clonotype was counted ten times or more. The chain links TRBV5-5 to TRBJ2-5; possibly TRBD1 or TRBD2 for D (5 bases each). Germline V gene data show CDR1 as SGHKS and CDR2 as YYEKEE (reference sequence). The CDR3 has 16 amino acids. Trimming removed 5 bases from V and 0 bases from J, with 17 bases in between. CDR3 nucleotides: TGTGCCAGCAGTCACCCCGGGGCTTGGTACCAAGAGACCCAGTACTTC. Its translation is CASSHPGAWYQETQYF.

Comment on this clonotype: A read error may be the cause here, since a much bigger clone is one base away. The chain employs TRBV28 and TRBJ2-1, with 7 bases lining up with TRBD2. The CDR3 covers 14 residues. The V segment lost 5 bases and the J segment 13 bases; nucleotides outside the gene matches: 14. Germline values: CDR1 MDHEN, CDR2 SYDVKM. In DNA, the CDR3 is TGTGCCAGCAGTCCCCAGCGGGGCGGGGAGACCCAGTTCTTC. It yields the protein CASSPQRGGETQFF. Complete variable domain (other parts from reference TRBV28 and TRBJ2-1): DVKVTQSSRYLVKRTGEKVFLECVQDMDHENMFWYRQDPGLGLRLIYFSYDVKMKEKGDIPEGYSVSREKKERFSLILESASTNQTSMYLCASSPQRGGETQFFGPGTRLTVL.

The sample holds many counts of this clonotype. The chain has TRBV5-5 and TRBJ2-6, with TRBD2 as a possible D gene (6 bases). The V gene's germline CDR1 is SGHKS and CDR2 YYEKEE (reference sequence). The CDR3 totals 15 residues. Trimming took off 3 bases at V and 4 bases at J, with 11 bases between the two ends. CDR3 nucleotide sequence: TGTGCCAGCAGCTGGGAGGTGTGGGGGGCCAACGTCCTGACTTTC. Protein: CASSWEVWGANVLTF.

The chain has TRBV7-8 and TRBJ2-1; a weak D match, TRBD2 (5 bases). CDR3 size: 16 residues. Deletions cut 4 bases from V and 8 bases from J, with 21 bases between. Germline V CDR1 and CDR2: SGHVS, FQNEAQ. This CDR3 is CASSYTGKRTGDEQFF. The DNA for the CDR3 is TGTGCCAGCAGCTACACCGGAAAGCGGACTGGCGATGAGCAGTTCTTC.

This clonotype was found a few times. The chain is built from TRBV7-9 and TRBJ2-1, with D perhaps assigned TRBD1 or TRBD2 (6 bases each). The CDR3 covers 16 residues. V lost 4 bases to trimming and J lost 1 base, with 14 bases between them. Germline V gives CDR1 SEHNR, CDR2 FQNEAQ (reference sequence). CDR3 nucleotide sequence: TGTGCCAGCAGCTCCGAAGGGGGGCTATCCTACAATGAGCAGTTCTTC. Translated, it gives CASSSEGGLSYNEQFF.

This sequence joins TRBV3-1 and TRBJ2-7; TRBD1 matches at 9 bases. The tail of the sequence fits TRBJ2-5 better, so the J call may be wrong. Germline loops: CDR1 LGHDT, CDR2 YNNKEL (reference sequence). CDR3 length: 14 residues. CDR3 in amino acids: CASSYRGLWETQYF. CDR3 nucleotides: TGTGCCAGCAGCTACAGGGGGCTATGGGAGACCCAGTACTTC.

This sequence joins TRBV5-5 and TRBJ1-2, with a tentative D call TRBD1 (5 bases). Trimming removed 1 base at V and 5 bases at J, with 18 bases between. Per the germline V gene, CDR1 is SGHKS and CDR2 is YYEKEE (reference sequence). CDR3 length: 16 residues. The CDR3 is CASSLFLRGVEYGYTF. CDR3 DNA: TGTGCCAGCAGCTTGTTCTTGAGGGGAGTGGAGTATGGCTACACCTTC. Full variable domain (rest looked up from reference TRBV5-5 and TRBJ1-2): DAGVTQSPTHLIKTRGQQVTLRCSPISGHKSVSWYQQVLGQGPQFIFQYYEKEERGRGNFPDRFSARQFPNYSSELNVNALLLGDSALYLCASSLFLRGVEYGYTFGSGTRLTVV.

V and J are TRBV7-9 and TRBJ2-7, with D perhaps matching TRBD1 or TRBD2 (6 bases each). The germline V gene encodes CDR1 SEHNR and CDR2 FQNEAQ (reference sequence). This CDR3 comprises 15 residues. V was shortened by 4 bases and J by 3 bases, with 16 bases between the two germline ends. The CDR3 region is CASSSRGTLLYEQYF. In nucleotides, the CDR3 is TGTGCCAGCAGCTCCCGGGGGACATTACTCTACGAGCAGTACTTC.

This chain uses TRBV20-1 with TRBJ2-3; TRBD1 might be the D (7 bases). The CDR3 extends over 14 amino acids. Trimming removed 7 bases from V and 1 base from J, with 15 bases in between. Per germline, CDR1 DFQATT and CDR2 SNEGSKA (reference sequence). The CDR3 protein is CSVLRGEGTDTQYF. In DNA, the CDR3 is TGCAGTGTCCTCAGGGGGGAAGGCACAGATACGCAGTATTTT.

The CDR3 protein is CATSEPRTYEQYF. The CDR3 DNA follows: TGTGCCACCAGTGAACCAAGGACCTACGAGCAGTACTTC. The chain employs TRBV24-1 and TRBJ2-5; the D is unclear. The DNA end is more similar to TRBJ2-7, so the J call may be wrong. The CDR3 sequence is 13 residues long. Per germline, CDR1 KGHDR and CDR2 SFDVKD.

The rearrangement uses TRBV29-1 and TRBJ2-5; the match to TRBD1 covers 7 bases. The CDR3 covers 14 residues. Germline V lookup: CDR1 SQVTM, CDR2 ANQGSEA. V lost 4 bases to trimming and J lost 4 bases; unmatched junction nucleotides: 9. The CDR3 reads CSVGPGTERETQYF. CDR3 nucleotides: TGCAGCGTTGGACCCGGGACAGAGAGAGAGACCCAGTACTTC.

There are a few counts of this clonotype. The rearrangement joins TRBV29-1 to TRBJ1-6, with TRBD1 as a possible D gene (5 bases). The CDR3 extends over 13 amino acids. CDR1 and CDR2 from the germline V gene are SQVTM and ANQGSEA. V lost 6 bases and J 7 bases, leaving 13 bases between the germline ends. CDR3 nucleotide sequence: TGCAGCGTCCTGACAGCAGCGAATTCACCCCTCCACTTT. This codes for CSVLTAANSPLHF.

This chain joins TRBV5-1 and TRBJ2-3; a possible D gene is TRBD1 (6 bases). The CDR3 is 15 amino acids. Trimming shortened V by 0 bases and J by 2 bases, and 10 bases separated the two germline ends. CDR1 SGHRS and CDR2 YFSETQ come from the germline V gene. This CDR3 is CASSLVQGLTDTQYF. For the CDR3, the DNA is TGCGCCAGCAGCTTGGTGCAGGGGCTCACAGATACGCAGTATTTT.

This chain connects TRBV2 to TRBJ2-3; TRBD2 agrees at 11 bases. The CDR3 spans 16 residues. With 6 bases clipped from V and 3 bases from J, the junction kept 8 bases outside the gene matches. The germline gives CDR1 SNHLY, CDR2 FYNNEI. CDR3 sequence: CASRELAGAQTDTQYF. The CDR3 DNA is TGTGCCAGCAGGGAACTAGCGGGGGCCCAAACAGATACGCAGTATTTT.

The V gene is TRBV5-5, the J gene TRBJ2-1; weak D call: TRBD1 (5 bases). The germline V gene has CDR1 SGHKS and CDR2 YYEKEE (reference sequence). The CDR3 has 14 amino acids. V dropped 1 base and J dropped 10 bases, with 15 bases sitting between them. The CDR3 DNA follows: TGTGCCAGCAGCTTGCAAGGGGCTTCCTACGAGCAGTTCTTC. This encodes CASSLQGASYEQFF.

This clonotype showed up just a few times. The V call is TRBV6-5, the J call TRBJ2-5, with 10 bases fitting TRBD1. Germline CDR1 is MNHEY and CDR2 is SVGAGI. The junction had 9 bases not matched to a gene; V was cut back by 4 bases and J by 7 bases. The CDR3 loop spans 15 amino acids. The CDR3 DNA sequence: TGTGCCAGCAGTTCCCCAGGACAGGGGGTAGGGACCCAGTACTTC. Its translation is CASSSPGQGVGTQYF.

The genes are TRBV2 and TRBJ1-1; D call uncertain. Trimming pared 6 bases from V and 4 bases from J, leaving 12 bases between. CDR3 size: 13 residues. Germline CDR1 and CDR2: SNHLY and FYNNEI. The CDR3 sequence is CASRRREGTEAFF. Written as DNA, the CDR3 is TGTGCCAGCAGAAGGAGGGAGGGCACTGAAGCTTTCTTT.

J is TRBJ2-3 and V is TRBV7-6; D is undetermined. V was shortened by 4 bases and J by 5 bases, with 16 bases between the two germline ends. The CDR3 is made up of 15 amino acids. The V gene's germline CDR1 is SGHVS and CDR2 FNYEAQ. CDR3 DNA sequence: TGTGCCAGCAGCTCGTTCACGGTCTTTGGAGATACGCAGTATTTT. Its translation is CASSSFTVFGDTQYF.

With respect to this clonotype: A much larger clone lies a single base off, so this may be a read error. J is TRBJ2-4 and V is TRBV7-2, with no clear D. With the DNA end fitting TRBJ2-7 better, the J assignment may be wrong. The CDR3 runs to 14 residues. Germline V gives CDR1 SGHTA, CDR2 FQGNSA. CDR3 DNA: TGTGCCAGCAGCTTGACCGACTTGTCCTACGAGCAGTACTTC. This encodes CASSLTDLSYEQYF.

This chain links TRBV6-6 with TRBJ2-3, with a tentative D call TRBD1 (6 bases). Deletions cut 10 bases from V and 8 bases from J, with 13 bases between. The germline gives CDR1 MNHNY, CDR2 SVGAGI (reference sequence). This CDR3 region has 11 residues. This chain's CDR3 is CATLQGITQYF. The CDR3 DNA reads TGTGCCACTCTTCAGGGGATTACGCAGTATTTT.

This clonotype showed up just a few times. The junction departs from germline at one end; a sequencing error may be responsible. The J gene is TRBJ2-3, the V gene TRBV6-6; D remains ambiguous. There are 15 residues in the CDR3. Germline assignment: CDR1 MNHNY and CDR2 SVGAGI (reference sequence). CDR3 loop: CASSHLPGNTDMQYF. The CDR3 DNA reads as TGTGCCAGCAGTCACCTCCCTGGGAATACAGATATGCAGTATTTT.

This chain joins TRBV29-1 and TRBJ2-2; possible D gene TRBD1, 6 bases. This CDR3 is built from 13 residues. V gave up 4 bases and J gave up 2 bases, with 8 bases separating them. The V gene's germline CDR1 is SQVTM and CDR2 ANQGSEA. CDR3 in DNA: TGCAGCGTTGGGACAGACAACACCGGGGAGCTGTTTTTT. Its protein product is CSVGTDNTGELFF.